Listed below are T cell receptor beta chains from one sample, sequenced in a study of a mutant IDH1 vaccine in newly diagnosed glioma. Data came from immunoSEQ multiplex PCR; TCRdb stores just in-frame clones and leaves some out. Of 45,000 to 65,000 clones in the sample, more than 80% are singletons; the top ten hold approximately 20%. Sequencing was performed on PBMCs, taken from a glioma patient treated with radiotherapy, temozolomide or both. The receptors were sampled from a man in his late teens or twenties with glioma. CDR3s include the opening cysteine and the closing phenylalanine or tryptophan. A D gene is named only where the DNA matches it firmly. Where a row states a size, it is once, few, many or the class of an expanded clone; other rows omit it.

d_call,clone_size,j_call,v_call,cdr3_aa,cdr3_nt
TRBD2,-,TRBJ2-5,TRBV10-2,CASRGRGPRGQETQYF,TGCGCCAGCAGGGGGAGGGGCCCCAGAGGGCAAGAGACCCAGTACTTC
TRBD1,-,TRBJ1-2,TRBV5-4,CASSPYRDSLLSGYTF,TGTGCCAGCAGCCCTTACCGGGACAGCTTGCTGAGTGGCTACACCTTC
TRBD1,-,TRBJ1-1,TRBV6-1,CTSSEGLFNRGTEAFF,TGTACCAGCAGTGAGGGGCTATTCAACAGGGGCACTGAAGCTTTCTTT
-,-,TRBJ2-5,TRBV11-2,CASSLDGAGRETQYF,TGTGCCAGCAGCTTAGATGGGGCAGGGAGGGAGACCCAGTACTTC
-,-,TRBJ1-1,TRBV6-5,CASSQDFGGATEAFF,TGTGCCAGCAGTCAGGATTTTGGGGGAGCCACTGAAGCTTTCTTT
-,-,TRBJ2-1,TRBV5-1,CASSLTDEQFF,TGCGCCAGCAGCTTGACCGATGAGCAGTTCTTC
-,-,TRBJ2-7,TRBV30,CAWTVTNYEQYF,TGTGCCTGGACCGTCACAAACTACGAGCAGTACTTC
-,-,TRBJ2-7,TRBV7-9,CASSQPATAGEQYF,TGTGCCAGCAGCCAGCCCGCGACAGCTGGAGAGCAGTACTTC
-,-,TRBJ1-1,TRBV7-5,CARSLSRGTEAFF,TGTGCCAGAAGCTTAAGCAGGGGCACTGAAGCTTTCTTT
TRBD1,-,TRBJ1-4,TRBV4-1,CASSQDLDRVYEKLFF,TGCGCCAGCAGCCAAGATCTGGACAGGGTGTATGAAAAACTGTTTTTT
TRBD1,-,TRBJ1-1,TRBV6-5,CASSSAGQGRLEAFF,TGTGCCAGCAGTTCAGCTGGACAGGGGCGTCTTGAAGCTTTCTTT
-,-,TRBJ1-3,TRBV18,CASSLEGPGNTIYF,TGTGCCAGCTCACTGGAGGGGCCGGGAAACACCATATATTTT
-,-,TRBJ2-2,TRBV14,CASSQDLNREYTGELFF,TGTGCCAGCAGCCAAGATCTCAATAGGGAGTACACCGGGGAGCTGTTTTTT
-,-,TRBJ2-2,TRBV4-3,CASSQGLNTGELFF,TGCGCCAGCAGCCAAGGGTTGAACACCGGGGAGCTGTTTTTT
-,-,TRBJ2-7,TRBV5-1,CASSFTGTYYEQYF,TGCGCCAGCAGCTTTACCGGGACCTACTACGAGCAGTACTTC
TRBD2,-,TRBJ2-3,TRBV5-1,CASSQLAGRTDTQYF,TGCGCCAGCAGCCAACTAGCGGGTCGCACAGATACGCAGTATTTT
TRBD1,-,TRBJ1-4,TRBV2,CASSNQGAPGEKLFF,TGTGCCAGCAGTAACCAGGGGGCGCCCGGTGAAAAACTGTTTTTT
-,few,TRBJ1-4,TRBV9,CASSVESSGEKLFF,TGTGCCAGCAGCGTAGAATCCAGCGGCGAAAAACTGTTTTTT
TRBD1,-,TRBJ1-1,TRBV7-9,CASSLWDRGAEAFF,TGTGCCAGCAGCTTATGGGACAGGGGGGCTGAAGCTTTCTTT
-,few,TRBJ1-1,TRBV29-1,CSVEGSGALTDEAFF,TGCAGCGTTGAGGGGTCGGGAGCCCTAACAGATGAAGCTTTCTTT
TRBD1,once,TRBJ1-2,TRBV19,CASSIDWTGIDGYTF,TGTGCCAGTAGTATAGACTGGACAGGGATCGATGGCTACACCTTC
TRBD2,once,TRBJ2-3,TRBV6-4,CASSVSGGADTQYF,TGTGCCAGCAGCGTATCGGGAGGGGCAGATACGCAGTATTTT
TRBD2,-,TRBJ2-3,TRBV9,CASSVPGLASTDTQYF,TGTGCCAGCAGCGTTCCGGGACTAGCAAGCACAGATACGCAGTATTTT
-,-,TRBJ1-1,TRBV6-5,CASSYSTVNTEAFF,TGTGCCAGCAGTTACTCCACAGTGAACACTGAAGCTTTCTTT
-,once,TRBJ1-2,TRBV7-9,CASSQDWGVNGYTF,TGTGCCAGCAGTCAAGACTGGGGGGTCAATGGCTACACCTTC
-,-,TRBJ2-7,TRBV6-5,CASSYSGIYEQYF,TGTGCCAGCAGTTACTCAGGGATTTACGAGCAGTACTTC
-,-,TRBJ1-1,TRBV6-1,CASARGLVMNTEAFF,TGTGCCAGCGCCAGGGGTCTCGTTATGAACACTGAAGCTTTCTTT
-,few,TRBJ2-1,TRBV19,CASSLRDTSYNEQFF,TGTGCCAGTAGCCTCCGGGACACCTCCTACAATGAGCAGTTCTTC
TRBD1,-,TRBJ1-2,TRBV6-5,CASRGTGRKGGYTF,TGTGCCAGCAGGGGGACAGGAAGAAAGGGGGGCTACACCTTC
-,-,TRBJ1-2,TRBV7-3,CASSLGSGGLYGYTF,TGTGCCAGCAGCTTGGGGTCCGGGGGTCTCTATGGCTACACCTTC
-,medium-sized,TRBJ1-2,TRBV4-3,CASSHLEDSAYGYTF,TGCGCCAGCAGCCACCTGGAGGACAGTGCCTATGGCTACACCTTC
TRBD1,-,TRBJ2-7,TRBV28,CASSLSQGDDEQYF,TGTGCCAGCAGTTTATCCCAGGGGGATGACGAGCAGTACTTC
-,-,TRBJ1-2,TRBV10-3,CAISDSVGGYTF,TGTGCCATCAGTGACTCGGTGGGTGGCTACACCTTC
TRBD1,-,TRBJ1-1,TRBV5-5,CASSLATGGTEAFF,TGTGCCAGCAGCTTGGCTACAGGGGGGACTGAAGCTTTCTTT
TRBD2,-,TRBJ2-1,TRBV5-1,CASSLLTSGNSYNEQFF,TGCGCCAGCAGCTTATTGACTAGCGGGAACTCCTACAATGAGCAGTTCTTC
-,few,TRBJ1-2,TRBV27,CASSLQAGAINYGYTF,TGTGCCAGCAGTTTACAGGCAGGGGCGATAAACTATGGCTACACCTTC
-,-,TRBJ1-2,TRBV13,CASSLGEGSRGYTF,TGTGCCAGCAGCTTAGGAGAGGGTAGTCGGGGCTACACCTTC
-,-,TRBJ2-3,TRBV5-1,CASSLLPSTDTQYF,TGCGCCAGCAGCTTACTCCCTTCCACAGATACGCAGTATTTT
TRBD1,-,TRBJ1-1,TRBV27,CASSFKNRGHMNTEAFF,TGTGCCAGCAGTTTCAAAAACAGGGGGCATATGAACACTGAAGCTTTCTTT
-,-,TRBJ2-1,TRBV6-5,CASSYEGPAEQFF,TGTGCCAGCAGTTACGAAGGCCCCGCGGAGCAGTTCTTC
-,-,TRBJ2-7,TRBV9,CASSPWTDRYEQYF,TGTGCCAGCAGCCCGTGGACAGACCGCTACGAGCAGTACTTC
-,-,TRBJ1-3,TRBV19,CASSIVGVGNTIYF,TGTGCCAGTAGTATAGTAGGGGTCGGAAACACCATATATTTT
TRBD1,few,TRBJ1-5,TRBV4-1,CASSQEEGTKLNRGYQPQHF,TGCGCCAGCAGCCAAGAAGAAGGCACCAAACTAAACAGGGGATATCAGCCCCAGCATTTT
-,-,TRBJ2-7,TRBV4-1,CASSQVLSGYSYEQYF,TGCGCCAGCAGCCAAGTATTAAGCGGGTACTCCTACGAGCAGTACTTC
-,-,TRBJ1-1,TRBV19,CASTPGVTANTEAFF,TGTGCCAGTACCCCAGGTGTAACGGCGAACACTGAAGCTTTCTTT
-,once,TRBJ2-7,TRBV23-1,CASEPCEQYF,TGCGCCAGCGAACCATGCGAGCAGTACTTC
TRBD2,-,TRBJ2-2,TRBV29-1,CSVEAGGLRTGELFF,TGCAGCGTTGAAGCGGGGGGGCTCAGGACCGGGGAGCTGTTTTTT
-,-,TRBJ1-4,TRBV19,CASRGDGTPNEKLFF,TGTGCCAGTAGGGGCGACGGCACTCCTAATGAAAAACTGTTTTTT
TRBD2,-,TRBJ2-7,TRBV30,CAWSGTSGPYEQYF,TGTGCCTGGAGTGGGACTAGCGGACCCTACGAGCAGTACTTC
-,-,TRBJ2-4,TRBV5-4,CASSLGLPMAKNIQYF,TGTGCCAGCAGCTTGGGACTTCCCATGGCCAAAAACATTCAGTACTTC
TRBD1,-,TRBJ1-2,TRBV6-5,CASTSTGPNYGYTF,TGTGCCAGCACCTCGACAGGGCCTAACTATGGCTACACCTTC
-,-,TRBJ2-2,TRBV30,CAWGVGVNTGELFF,TGTGCCTGGGGTGTCGGGGTGAACACCGGGGAGCTGTTTTTT